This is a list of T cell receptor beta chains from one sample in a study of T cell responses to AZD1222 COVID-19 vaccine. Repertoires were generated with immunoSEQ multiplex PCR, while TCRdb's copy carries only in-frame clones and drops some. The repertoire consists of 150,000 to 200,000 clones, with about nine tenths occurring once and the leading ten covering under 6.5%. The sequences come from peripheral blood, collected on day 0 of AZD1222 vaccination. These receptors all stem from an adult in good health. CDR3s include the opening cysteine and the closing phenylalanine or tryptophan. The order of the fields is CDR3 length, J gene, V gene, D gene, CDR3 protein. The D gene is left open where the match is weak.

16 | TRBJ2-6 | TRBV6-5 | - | CASSYDRTSGANVLTF
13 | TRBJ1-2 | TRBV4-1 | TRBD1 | CASSQALGTARVF
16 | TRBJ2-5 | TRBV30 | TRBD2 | CAWSESLVRGQETQYF
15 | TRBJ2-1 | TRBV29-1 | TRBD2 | CSVASGGGPYNEQFF
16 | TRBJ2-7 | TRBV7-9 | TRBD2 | CASSSSERGVFYEQYF
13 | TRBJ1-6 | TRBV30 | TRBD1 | CAWKQGGNSPLHF
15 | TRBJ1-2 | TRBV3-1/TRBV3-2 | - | CASSQEGQGYYGYTF
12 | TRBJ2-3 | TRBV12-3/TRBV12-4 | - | CASSSSTDTQYF
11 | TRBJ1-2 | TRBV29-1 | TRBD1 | CSEGALYGYTF
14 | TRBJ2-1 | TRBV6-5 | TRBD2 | CASIAGGLGNEQFF
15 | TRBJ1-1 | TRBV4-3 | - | CASSQDRGGAAEAFF
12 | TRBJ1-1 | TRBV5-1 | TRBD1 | CASSSDRVEAFF
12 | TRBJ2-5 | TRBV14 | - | CASSPGGETQYF
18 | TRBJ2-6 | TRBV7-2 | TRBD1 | CASSLGPQGAAGANVLTF
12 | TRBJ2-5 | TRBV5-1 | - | CASGRTKQTQYF
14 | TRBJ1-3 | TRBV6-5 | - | CASSPTGGGNTIYF
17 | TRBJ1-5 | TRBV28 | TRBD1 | CASPKSAVGQGGQPQHF
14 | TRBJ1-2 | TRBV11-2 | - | CASSLGAFGYGYTF
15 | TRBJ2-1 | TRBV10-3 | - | CAISSSGGNSNEQFF
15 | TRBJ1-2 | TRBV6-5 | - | CASSYGEGFHYGYTF
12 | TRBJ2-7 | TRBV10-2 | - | CASARGGYEQYF
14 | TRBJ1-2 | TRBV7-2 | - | CASSLAQANYGYTF
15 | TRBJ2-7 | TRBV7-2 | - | CASSLGGAGSYEQYF
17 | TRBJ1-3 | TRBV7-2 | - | CASSLGKYGRRGNTIYF
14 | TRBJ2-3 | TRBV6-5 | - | CASSYSKSTDTQYF
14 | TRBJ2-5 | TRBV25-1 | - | CASSEPYREETQYF
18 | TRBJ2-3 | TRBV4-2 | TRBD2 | CASSQGITASGDVDTQYF
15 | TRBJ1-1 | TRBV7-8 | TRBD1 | CASSAVDRGNTEAFF
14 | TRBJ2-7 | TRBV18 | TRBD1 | CASSHPGQGHEQYF
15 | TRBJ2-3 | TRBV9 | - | CASSVGGSSTDTQYF
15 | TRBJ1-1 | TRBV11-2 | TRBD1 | CASTSRDRGATEAFF
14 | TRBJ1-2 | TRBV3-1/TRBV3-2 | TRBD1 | CASSSDRALVGYTF
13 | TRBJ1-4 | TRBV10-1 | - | CASSAGPGEKLFF
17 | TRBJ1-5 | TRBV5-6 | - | CASSSDLDRGANQPQHF
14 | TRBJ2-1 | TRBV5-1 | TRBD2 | CASSSPPVGAGVVF
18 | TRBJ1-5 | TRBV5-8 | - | CASSRTVDSGVSNQPQHF
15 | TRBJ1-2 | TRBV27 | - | CASSSSTGVSVGYTF
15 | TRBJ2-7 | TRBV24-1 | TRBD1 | CATSDPGQSNYEQYF
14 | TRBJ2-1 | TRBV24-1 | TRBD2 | CATSLAGTYNEQFF
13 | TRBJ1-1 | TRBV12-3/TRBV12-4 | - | CASSFLGSTEAFF
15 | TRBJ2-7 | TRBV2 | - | CASKDVVETPYEQYF
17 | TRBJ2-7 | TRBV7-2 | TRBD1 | CASSPGTGSRVRYEQYF
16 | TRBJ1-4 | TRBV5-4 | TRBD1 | CASSLRTGVDGEKLFF
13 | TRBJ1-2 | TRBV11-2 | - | CASSFSGGYGYTF
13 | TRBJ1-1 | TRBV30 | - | CAWKWSGNTEAFF
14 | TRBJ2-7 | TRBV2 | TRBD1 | CASSKDRVSYEQYF
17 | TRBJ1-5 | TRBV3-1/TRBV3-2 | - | CASSPGSSHRGNQPQHF
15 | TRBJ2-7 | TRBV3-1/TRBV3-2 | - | CASSQGLKKLTPQYF
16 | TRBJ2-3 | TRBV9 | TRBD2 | CASSPGTSGSTDTQYF
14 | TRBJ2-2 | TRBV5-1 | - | CASSLGSVPGELFF
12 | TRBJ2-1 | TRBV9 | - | CASAFSYNEQFF
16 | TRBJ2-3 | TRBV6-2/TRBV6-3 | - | CASSPERIYSTDTQYF
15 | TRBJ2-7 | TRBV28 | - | CASISPSSGRYEQYF
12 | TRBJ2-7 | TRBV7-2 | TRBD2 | CASSARRGGQYF
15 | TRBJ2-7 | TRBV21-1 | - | CASSKEERGPYEQYF
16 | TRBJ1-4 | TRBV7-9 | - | CASSSPFNQAGEKLFF
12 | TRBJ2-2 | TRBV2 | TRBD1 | CARQGRNGELFF
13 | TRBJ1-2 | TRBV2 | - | CASSDTGLGGYTF
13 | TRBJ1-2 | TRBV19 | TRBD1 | CASSGTALYGYTF